The entry that follows covers one T cell receptor (beta chain) sequence. CDR3 length equals 14 residues. The ends were cut back, 2 bases at V and 6 bases at J, with 10 bases in the middle. In germline, CDR1 is MNHEY, CDR2 SMNVEV (reference sequence). The data were obtained in a study of CD8 T cells in Susac syndrome. Sequencing of TCR beta, carried out with a high-throughput approach, was applied to CD8+ and CD4+ T cells from the blood. Reverse transcription of about 0.5 to 1 ug RNA was carried out with random hexamers. Each CDR3 protein gets one entry after TCRdb re-called the immunoSEQ multiplex PCR reads with MiXCR. The table has some 400,000 distinct CDR3 sequences, around 83% seen once; the top ten hold about 0.1%.

Material: CD8+ T cells from PBMCs. This chain connects TRBV27 to TRBJ2-2, with D possibly being TRBD2 (5 bases). The TCR sequence derives from a human donor with multiple sclerosis. The CDR3 region has the DNA TGTGCCAGCAGTTTAATCGGGGTAGCCGGGGAGCTGTTTTTT. This sequence encodes CASSLIGVAGELFF.